Listed below are T cell receptor beta chains from one sample, sequenced in a study of vaccination effects on CD4 cells after COVID-19. Antigens for these TCRs are unknown. Method: immunoSEQ multiplex PCR; TCRdb's copy keeps in-frame clones and lacks some. This sample has roughly 59,000 clones, with about 73% found just once. The specimen was CD4+ T cells from PBMCs cultured with HCoV-OC43 spike peptides, collected after COVID-19 vaccination. These receptors were taken from a human donor who received a COVID-19 vaccine. Both conserved end residues are part of each CDR3. D genes are given only for firm matches. Size tells how often a clone was seen (once, few, many) or the class of an expanded clone, and some rows leave it out.

>NA|once|TRBV2|TRBJ1-6
TGTGCCAGCAAAACGGGGGGCGCCTGGAATTCACCCCTCCACTTT
CASKTGGAWNSPLHF
>NA|NA|TRBV14|TRBJ1-1
TGTGCCAGCAGCCGGAACAGGCTTGAAGCTTTCTTT
CASSRNRLEAFF
>NA|NA|TRBV2|TRBJ2-6
TGTGCCAGCAGTGCAATCCCTGGGGCCAACGTCCTGACTTTC
CASSAIPGANVLTF
>NA|once|TRBV6-6|TRBJ1-2
TGTGCCAGCAGGACGACAGGAGCTAACTATGGCTACACCTTC
CASRTTGANYGYTF
>TRBD1|NA|TRBV19|TRBJ1-5
TGTGCCGTACCACAGGGGGATCAGCCCCAGCATTTT
CAVPQGDQPQHF
>TRBD2|NA|TRBV7-2|TRBJ2-5
TGTGCCAGCAGCTTATATCTAGCGGGTACCTCCCAAGAGACCCAGTACTTC
CASSLYLAGTSQETQYF
>TRBD2|once|TRBV5-1|TRBJ2-3
TGCGCCAGCAGCTCAGGACTAGTTCAAGATACGCAGTATTTT
CASSSGLVQDTQYF
>NA|once|TRBV6-4|TRBJ1-6
TGTGCCAGCGGCGTTAAGGGGCCCCTCCACTTT
CASGVKGPLHF
>TRBD1|few|TRBV18|TRBJ1-1
TGTGCCAGCTCCATCGACAGGGGTGTGACTGAAGCTTTCTTT
CASSIDRGVTEAFF
>NA|once|TRBV15|TRBJ2-1
TGTGCCACCAGCAGAGACGGTTTGCTAGCCAGCTCCTACAATGAGCAGTTCTTC
CATSRDGLLASSYNEQFF
>NA|NA|TRBV5-1|TRBJ1-1
TGCGCCAGCAGCGCGGGATTGAACACTGAAGCTTTCTTT
CASSAGLNTEAFF
>NA|NA|TRBV3-1/TRBV3-2|TRBJ2-2
TGTGCCAGCAGCCAAGTAGGTTCTTTGGGCACCGGGGAGCTGTTTTTT
CASSQVGSLGTGELFF
>NA|NA|TRBV10-1|TRBJ2-2
TGCGCCAGCAACGGGGGGCTCGTCACCGGGGAGCTGTTTTTT
CASNGGLVTGELFF
>NA|NA|TRBV19|TRBJ2-3
TGTGCCAGTAGTATCCCCCAGGCGCCCCATACGCAGTATTTT
CASSIPQAPHTQYF
>NA|NA|TRBV11-2|TRBJ2-2
TGTGCCAGCACATGGGGCCTCCGGGTCAACACCGGGGAGCTGTTTTTT
CASTWGLRVNTGELFF
>NA|NA|TRBV7-9|TRBJ2-2
TGTGCCAGCAGCCGAGACAGGGACCCCTGGAGGGACACCGGGGAGCTGTTTTTT
CASSRDRDPWRDTGELFF
>NA|NA|TRBV18|TRBJ1-4
TGTGCCAGCTCACCGTATGCAACTAATGAAAAACTGTTTTTT
CASSPYATNEKLFF
>TRBD1|NA|TRBV28|TRBJ1-5
TGTGCCAGCAGTCCCCGGGACAGTGGTCTTCAGCCCCAGCATTTT
CASSPRDSGLQPQHF
>TRBD1|NA|TRBV3-1/TRBV3-2|TRBJ1-2
TGTGCCAGCAGCCTAAACAGGGGGCAGGGCTATGGCTACACCTTC
CASSLNRGQGYGYTF
>NA|NA|TRBV29-1|TRBJ2-1
TGCAGCGTTGCAACGGGAATCAATGAGCAGTTCTTC
CSVATGINEQFF
>NA|once|TRBV29-1|TRBJ1-4
TGCAGCGTTGGTACAGCTGAAAAACTGTTTTTT
CSVGTAEKLFF
>NA|NA|TRBV21-1|TRBJ2-5
TGTGCCAGCAGCCCCCAGGCAGGGCAGGAGACCCAGTACTTC
CASSPQAGQETQYF
>TRBD1|NA|TRBV24-1|TRBJ2-2
TGTGCCACCAGTGGGGGACAGGGGAACACCGGGGAGCTGTTTTTT
CATSGGQGNTGELFF
>NA|NA|TRBV18|TRBJ1-3
TGTGCCAGCTCACCATGGCAGGGCCGGAACACCATATATTTT
CASSPWQGRNTIYF
>NA|NA|TRBV4-1|TRBJ2-1
TGCGCCAGCAGTTATGCGGGACGGAAGAACAATGAGCAGTTCTTC
CASSYAGRKNNEQFF
>TRBD2|few|TRBV5-4|TRBJ2-2
TGTGCCAGCAGCTTGTATTTATGGGCGGGGGGAGACACCGGGGAGCTGTTTTTT
CASSLYLWAGGDTGELFF
>NA|few|TRBV7-2|TRBJ1-2
TGTGCCAGCAGCCCGAGGGGCCCCTCCGGCTACACCTTC
CASSPRGPSGYTF
>TRBD2|NA|TRBV25-1|TRBJ2-1
TGTGCCAGCAGTGTGACTAGCGGGGGGAGTGAGCAGTTCTTC
CASSVTSGGSEQFF
>NA|NA|TRBV5-1|TRBJ1-3
TGCGCCAGCAGCTTCGGGTTAGCCCTTGTCCCCGGAGGTTCTGGAAACACCATATATTTT
CASSFGLALVPGGSGNTIYF
>NA|NA|TRBV12-3/TRBV12-4|TRBJ1-1
TGTGCCAGCCGCGGGGAAGGGGTGACTGAAGCTTTCTTT
CASRGEGVTEAFF
>NA|NA|TRBV7-9|TRBJ2-4
TGTGCCAGCAGCTTAGGGCGGGACATTCAGTACTTC
CASSLGRDIQYF
>NA|NA|TRBV7-9|TRBJ1-3
TGTGCCAGCAGCTTGAATTTCGGAAACACCATATATTTT
CASSLNFGNTIYF
>TRBD1|NA|TRBV3-1/TRBV3-2|TRBJ1-3
TGTGCCAGCAGCCAAGCACACACAGGGGACACCATATATTTT
CASSQAHTGDTIYF
>NA|NA|TRBV19|TRBJ1-4
TGTGCCACCCTGGGAGGGAGTGGTGAAAAACTGTTTTTT
CATLGGSGEKLFF
>TRBD2|NA|TRBV18|TRBJ2-5
TGTGCCAGCTCACCGGAGACGGGGCTAGCGGGGTTCCAAGAGACCCAGTACTTC
CASSPETGLAGFQETQYF
>NA|NA|TRBV5-1|TRBJ1-2
TGCGCCAGCAGCTTAAACGGAGGGGCCGGCTATGGCTACACCTTC
CASSLNGGAGYGYTF
>NA|NA|TRBV3-1/TRBV3-2|TRBJ1-4
TGTGCCAGCAGCCAACACGGAAGAAATGAAAAACTGTTTTTT
CASSQHGRNEKLFF
>NA|NA|TRBV3-1/TRBV3-2|TRBJ1-4
TGTGCCAGCAGCCCAGAGGGTGGAACTAATGAAAAACTGTTTTTT
CASSPEGGTNEKLFF
>NA|NA|TRBV5-4|TRBJ2-4
TGTGCCAGCAGCTCACAGGGACTAGCCAAAAACATTCAGTACTTC
CASSSQGLAKNIQYF
>NA|NA|TRBV2|TRBJ1-3
TGTGCCAGCAGTGAATTGGGATCAGGAAACACCATATATTTT
CASSELGSGNTIYF
>NA|NA|TRBV7-3|TRBJ2-1
TGTGCCAGCAGCCCGGGCCACAATGAGCAGTTCTTC
CASSPGHNEQFF
>NA|NA|TRBV2|TRBJ2-1
TGTGCCAGCATCCAGGGCCCTGGCAATGAGCAGTTCTTC
CASIQGPGNEQFF
>NA|NA|TRBV5-4|TRBJ1-5
TGTGCCAGCAGCTTGGGTATTCGTCAGCCCCAGCATTTT
CASSLGIRQPQHF
>TRBD2|NA|TRBV18|TRBJ2-3
TGTGCCAGCTCACCTATAACTAGCGGGGGACGCACAGATACGCAGTATTTT
CASSPITSGGRTDTQYF
>TRBD2|NA|TRBV2|TRBJ2-5
TGTGCCAGCAGTGAAGAAAGTCTAGCGGGTGGATTGGCCAAGACCCAGTACTTC
CASSEESLAGGLAKTQYF
>TRBD2|once|TRBV5-1|TRBJ2-5
TGCGCCAGCAGCACCGGGACTATCCCCGAAGAGACCCAGTACTTC
CASSTGTIPEETQYF
>NA|NA|TRBV5-6|TRBJ1-5
TGTGCCAGCAGCTTGGCCCTGGATGGGACGGGGGATCAGCCCCAGCATTTT
CASSLALDGTGDQPQHF
>NA|few|TRBV6-4|TRBJ2-2
TGTGCCAGCAGCCCCGTGAACACCGGGGAGCTGTTTTTT
CASSPVNTGELFF
>NA|few|TRBV14|TRBJ2-1
TGTGCCAGCAGCCAGGACGCGAATTACAATGAGCAGTTCTTC
CASSQDANYNEQFF
>TRBD1|NA|TRBV7-9|TRBJ1-5
TGTGCCAGCAGCTTACGACAGGGGAGGGGTCAGCCCCAGCATTTT
CASSLRQGRGQPQHF
>NA|NA|TRBV7-6|TRBJ2-1
TGTGCCAGCAGCAAGACGGACAGTGCCTACAATGAGCAGTTCTTC
CASSKTDSAYNEQFF
>TRBD2|NA|TRBV13|TRBJ2-2
TGTGCCAGTCAGGAGGCCTCCCGGCGGGGGACCGGGGAGCTGTTTTTT
CASQEASRRGTGELFF
>NA|NA|TRBV6-4|TRBJ1-2
TGTGCCAGCAGTGAGGGGCCTGGACCTTTGGGAGGCTACACCTTC
CASSEGPGPLGGYTF
>NA|few|TRBV19|TRBJ2-5
TGTGCCAGTAGTATAGGGACAGTAGGGACCCAGTACTTC
CASSIGTVGTQYF
>NA|NA|TRBV6-5|TRBJ1-4
TGTGCCACCGAGAATGAAAAACTGTTTTTT
CATENEKLFF